The 8 T cell receptor beta chains in this list originate from one sample, sequenced in a study of identical twins (dated by TCRdb to 2015 to 2016). Receptor amplification or capture employed 5' RACE. Sequencing used an Illumina HiSeq 2000. TCRdb's own reprocessing of the public reads used fastp at Q25 and MiXCR and kept productive beta chains. Entries are consolidated by CDR3 protein sequence, retaining the most common genes and DNA. The sample includes hundreds of thousands of distinct CDR3 sequences, with approximately 13% observed a single time. The ten largest make up roughly 1.5% of the sample. The data were also submitted as part of a second study, on yellow fever vaccine responses in identical twins.

Sample: PBMCs. Every receptor here comes from a woman younger than 35 in good health.

This clonotype was seen ten or more times. The rearrangement uses TRBV29-1 and TRBJ2-7, with a weak D call TRBD2 (6 bases). Germline-derived CDR1 and CDR2 are SQVTM and ANQGSEA. Trimming pared 5 bases from V and 5 bases from J, leaving 16 bases between. The CDR3 contains 13 residues. CDR3 nucleotide sequence: TGCAGCGTTCGGGGCCGACTAGTGGACGAGCAGTACTTC. Its translation is CSVRGRLVDEQYF.

This clonotype was recorded many times. DNA of the CDR3: TGCAGTGCTAGCCCAGCTAGCGGGGGGTCCTTAGATACGCAGTATTTT. It encodes CSASPASGGSLDTQYF. This chain joins TRBV20-1 and TRBJ2-3, with 11 bases aligning to TRBD2. This CDR3 is 16 amino acids long. The J segment lost 5 bases and the V segment lost 3 bases, leaving 10 bases of the junction unmatched. Per the germline V gene, CDR1 is DFQATT and CDR2 is SNEGSKA (reference sequence).

This clonotype was counted a few times. The V gene is TRBV2, the J gene TRBJ1-1, with D hard to call. The CDR3 sequence is 13 residues long. V was cut by 6 bases and J by 0 bases, with 8 bases left in between. Germline lookup yields CDR1 SNHLY and CDR2 FYNNEI. This chain's CDR3 is CASSRSLNTEAFF. In DNA, the CDR3 is TGTGCCAGCAGCAGGAGCCTGAACACTGAAGCTTTCTTT.

This clonotype has more than one count but fewer than ten. The chain is built from TRBV29-1 and TRBJ2-1; TRBD1 aligns across 8 bases. Germline CDR1 and CDR2: SQVTM and ANQGSEA. The CDR3 runs 17 residues. The ends lost 6 bases at V and 4 bases at J; junction bases unmatched: 17. For the CDR3, the DNA is TGCAGCGTCCCCCGCAGGGGGCGCAGCATGTCATACAATGAGCAGTTCTTC. Translated: CSVPRRGRSMSYNEQFF.

This clonotype was counted many times. The junction and the germline gene differ at one end; a read error may be behind it. J is TRBJ2-2 and V is TRBV7-2; tentatively, D is TRBD1 (6 bases). The CDR3 covers 14 residues. CDR1 and CDR2 from the germline V gene are SGHTA and FQGNSA. CDR3 coding DNA: TGTGCCAGCAGGAAGGGACAACCAACCGGAGAGCTGTTTTTT. Amino acids: CASRKGQPTGELFF.

This clonotype appeared a few times. V usage is TRBV2 and J usage is TRBJ2-3; D is unclear. The CDR3 loop spans 16 amino acids. Germline CDR1 is SNHLY and CDR2 is FYNNEI. V was trimmed by 4 bases and J by 0 bases, leaving 14 bases between them. In DNA form, the CDR3 reads TGTGCCAGCAGTGTAGGGCAGACATCTAGCACAGATACGCAGTATTTT. Translated, it gives CASSVGQTSSTDTQYF.

A few counts support this clonotype. J is TRBJ2-1 and V is TRBV20-1, with D maybe TRBD2 (5 bases). CDR3 size: 16 residues. The V gene's germline CDR1 is DFQATT and CDR2 SNEGSKA (reference sequence). Trimming removed 0 bases at V and 1 base at J, with 13 bases between. The CDR3, as DNA: TGCAGTGCTAGAGATCGGGAAGAGGTATCCTACAATGAGCAGTTCTTC. This gives the protein CSARDREEVSYNEQFF.

This clonotype was picked up a small number of times. This chain uses TRBV15 with TRBJ2-3; D uncertain. Germline V gene data show CDR1 as LNHNV and CDR2 as YYDKDF (reference sequence). Trimming took 2 bases from V and 4 from J, leaving 16 bases between them. The CDR3 has 16 residues. The DNA of the CDR3 is TGTGCCACCAGCAGAACTCGGGCCCCCACGCCAGATACGCAGTATTTT. It encodes CATSRTRAPTPDTQYF.